This is a list of T cell receptor beta chains from one sample in a study of T cells after somatic rescue of genetic block. The protocol was immunoSEQ multiplex PCR, while the TCRdb copy is restricted to in-frame clones and leaves out a portion. The table has around 50,000 clones, about 96% seen once. The sample consisted of peripheral blood mononuclear cells (PBMCs). These TCRs come from a child in the first two years of life. The CDR3 runs from the conserved cysteine through the conserved F or W. Fields, in order: D gene, V gene, clone size, J gene, CDR3 length, CDR3 protein, CDR3 DNA. D genes are given only for firm matches. Only some rows state a clone size, as once, few, many or a class for expanded clones.

D gene: -
V gene: TRBV19
clone size: -
J gene: TRBJ2-1
CDR3 length: 13
CDR3 protein: CASTVGGYNEQFF
CDR3 DNA: TGTGCCAGTACAGTCGGAGGGTACAATGAGCAGTTCTTC

D gene: -
V gene: TRBV18
clone size: -
J gene: TRBJ2-2
CDR3 length: 16
CDR3 protein: CASSPRSSGNTGELFF
CDR3 DNA: TGTGCCAGCTCACCACGTTCCAGCGGGAACACCGGGGAGCTGTTTTTT

D gene: -
V gene: TRBV5-5
clone size: -
J gene: TRBJ1-1
CDR3 length: 14
CDR3 protein: CASSLDRLNTEAFF
CDR3 DNA: TGTGCCAGCAGCTTGGACAGGTTGAACACTGAAGCTTTCTTT

D gene: -
V gene: TRBV5-4
clone size: -
J gene: TRBJ2-7
CDR3 length: 14
CDR3 protein: CASSLGGLSYEQYF
CDR3 DNA: TGTGCCAGCAGCTTGGGGGGACTCTCCTACGAGCAGTACTTC

D gene: -
V gene: TRBV5-6
clone size: -
J gene: TRBJ1-1
CDR3 length: 16
CDR3 protein: CASSLRQTYLNTEAFF
CDR3 DNA: TGTGCCAGCAGCCTTCGACAGACTTACCTGAACACTGAAGCTTTCTTT

D gene: -
V gene: TRBV10-3
clone size: -
J gene: TRBJ2-2
CDR3 length: 14
CDR3 protein: CAISEQGWTGELFF
CDR3 DNA: TGTGCCATCAGTGAACAGGGTTGGACCGGGGAGCTGTTTTTT

D gene: -
V gene: TRBV7-2
clone size: once
J gene: TRBJ2-2
CDR3 length: 16
CDR3 protein: CASSPRGGLPIGELFF
CDR3 DNA: TGTGCCAGCAGCCCCCGCGGAGGACTCCCTATCGGGGAGCTGTTTTTT

D gene: -
V gene: TRBV6-5
clone size: -
J gene: TRBJ1-3
CDR3 length: 14
CDR3 protein: CARRIRPSGNTIYF
CDR3 DNA: TGTGCCAGACGCATCCGGCCCTCTGGAAACACCATATATTTT

D gene: TRBD1
V gene: TRBV11-2
clone size: -
J gene: TRBJ1-1
CDR3 length: 12
CDR3 protein: CASSWDRAEAFF
CDR3 DNA: TGTGCCAGCAGCTGGGACAGGGCTGAAGCTTTCTTT

D gene: -
V gene: TRBV6-4
clone size: -
J gene: TRBJ2-5
CDR3 length: 13
CDR3 protein: CASSDWLQETQYF
CDR3 DNA: TGTGCCAGCAGTGACTGGTTACAAGAGACCCAGTACTTC

D gene: -
V gene: TRBV19
clone size: -
J gene: TRBJ1-5
CDR3 length: 12
CDR3 protein: CASMDGTQPQHF
CDR3 DNA: TGTGCCAGTATGGACGGGACTCAGCCCCAGCATTTT

D gene: TRBD2
V gene: TRBV7-2
clone size: -
J gene: TRBJ2-3
CDR3 length: 15
CDR3 protein: CASSLTSGSTDTQYF
CDR3 DNA: TGTGCCAGCAGCTTGACTAGCGGGAGCACAGATACGCAGTATTTT

D gene: -
V gene: TRBV5-1
clone size: -
J gene: TRBJ2-4
CDR3 length: 14
CDR3 protein: CASSFIGGANIQYF
CDR3 DNA: TGCGCCAGCAGCTTCATAGGGGGAGCAAACATTCAGTACTTC

D gene: -
V gene: TRBV27
clone size: few
J gene: TRBJ1-1
CDR3 length: 13
CDR3 protein: CASSFGRLDEAFF
CDR3 DNA: TGTGCCAGCAGTTTCGGGCGACTGGATGAAGCTTTCTTT

D gene: -
V gene: TRBV4-2
clone size: -
J gene: TRBJ1-4
CDR3 length: 16
CDR3 protein: CASSHPEELPHEKLFF
CDR3 DNA: TGTGCCAGCAGCCACCCCGAGGAGCTTCCTCATGAAAAACTGTTTTTT

D gene: -
V gene: TRBV4-3
clone size: -
J gene: TRBJ1-4
CDR3 length: 14
CDR3 protein: CASSPTTTNEKLFF
CDR3 DNA: TGCGCCAGCAGCCCGACAACAACTAATGAAAAACTGTTTTTT

D gene: -
V gene: TRBV28
clone size: -
J gene: TRBJ1-2
CDR3 length: 12
CDR3 protein: CAISGSNYGYTF
CDR3 DNA: TGTGCCATTTCAGGGAGTAACTATGGCTACACCTTC

D gene: -
V gene: TRBV30
clone size: -
J gene: TRBJ1-1
CDR3 length: 12
CDR3 protein: CAWSQGVGEAFF
CDR3 DNA: TGTGCCTGGAGTCAGGGTGTAGGTGAAGCTTTCTTT

D gene: TRBD2
V gene: TRBV13
clone size: -
J gene: TRBJ2-3
CDR3 length: 13
CDR3 protein: CASGEGTTDTQYF
CDR3 DNA: TGTGCCAGCGGGGAGGGGACCACAGATACGCAGTATTTT

D gene: -
V gene: TRBV19
clone size: -
J gene: TRBJ1-1
CDR3 length: 14
CDR3 protein: CASSPDDGNTEAFF
CDR3 DNA: TGTGCCAGTAGCCCTGATGATGGGAACACTGAAGCTTTCTTT

D gene: TRBD2
V gene: TRBV15
clone size: -
J gene: TRBJ2-1
CDR3 length: 19
CDR3 protein: CATSRDRGLAGYTYNEQFF
CDR3 DNA: TGTGCCACCAGCAGAGATCGGGGACTAGCGGGGTACACATACAATGAGCAGTTCTTC

D gene: -
V gene: TRBV6-5
clone size: -
J gene: TRBJ2-7
CDR3 length: 13
CDR3 protein: CASSRDTAYEQYF
CDR3 DNA: TGTGCCAGCAGCCGGGACACAGCCTACGAGCAGTACTTC

D gene: TRBD2
V gene: TRBV9
clone size: -
J gene: TRBJ2-7
CDR3 length: 15
CDR3 protein: CASSVAAGGLYEQYF
CDR3 DNA: TGTGCCAGCAGCGTAGCGGCGGGAGGGCTTTACGAGCAGTACTTC

D gene: -
V gene: TRBV18
clone size: -
J gene: TRBJ2-2
CDR3 length: 11
CDR3 protein: CASSWTGELFF
CDR3 DNA: TGTGCCAGCTCTTGGACCGGGGAGCTGTTTTTT

D gene: -
V gene: TRBV5-1
clone size: -
J gene: TRBJ2-4
CDR3 length: 14
CDR3 protein: CASSLSGAKNIQYF
CDR3 DNA: TGCGCCAGCAGCTTGTCGGGGGCCAAAAACATTCAGTACTTC

D gene: -
V gene: TRBV27
clone size: -
J gene: TRBJ1-2
CDR3 length: 13
CDR3 protein: CASSRQVNYGYTF
CDR3 DNA: TGTGCCAGCAGTCGTCAAGTTAACTATGGCTACACCTTC

D gene: -
V gene: TRBV28
clone size: -
J gene: TRBJ2-5
CDR3 length: 15
CDR3 protein: CASSFGSAAEETQYF
CDR3 DNA: TGTGCCAGCAGTTTCGGGTCGGCCGCGGAGGAGACCCAGTACTTC

D gene: TRBD1
V gene: TRBV15
clone size: -
J gene: TRBJ1-4
CDR3 length: 14
CDR3 protein: CATSRAGGAEKLFF
CDR3 DNA: TGTGCCACCAGCAGAGCAGGGGGCGCTGAAAAACTGTTTTTT

D gene: -
V gene: TRBV6-5
clone size: once
J gene: TRBJ2-3
CDR3 length: 13
CDR3 protein: CASSLQGPDTQYF
CDR3 DNA: TGTGCCAGCAGTCTACAGGGACCAGATACGCAGTATTTT

D gene: TRBD1
V gene: TRBV18
clone size: -
J gene: TRBJ1-1
CDR3 length: 13
CDR3 protein: CASSRTGGTEAFF
CDR3 DNA: TGTGCCAGCTCTCGGACAGGGGGCACTGAAGCTTTCTTT

D gene: TRBD1
V gene: TRBV5-1
clone size: few
J gene: TRBJ1-1
CDR3 length: 14
CDR3 protein: CASSLGTGDTEAFF
CDR3 DNA: TGCGCCAGCAGCCTAGGGACAGGGGACACTGAAGCTTTCTTT

D gene: TRBD1
V gene: TRBV2
clone size: -
J gene: TRBJ2-1
CDR3 length: 15
CDR3 protein: CASSSRDRGGNEQFF
CDR3 DNA: TGTGCCAGCAGTAGCCGGGACAGGGGAGGAAATGAGCAGTTCTTC

D gene: -
V gene: TRBV19
clone size: -
J gene: TRBJ1-2
CDR3 length: 12
CDR3 protein: CASNEARYGYTF
CDR3 DNA: TGTGCCAGTAACGAGGCGCGATATGGCTACACCTTC

D gene: TRBD2
V gene: TRBV5-4
clone size: -
J gene: TRBJ2-3
CDR3 length: 17
CDR3 protein: CASSLGTSGRRTDTQYF
CDR3 DNA: TGTGCCAGCAGCTTGGGGACTAGCGGGAGGAGGACAGATACGCAGTATTTT

D gene: -
V gene: TRBV5-1
clone size: -
J gene: TRBJ2-4
CDR3 length: 13
CDR3 protein: CASRAGPKNIQYF
CDR3 DNA: TGCGCCAGCCGCGCAGGGCCCAAAAACATTCAGTACTTC

D gene: TRBD1
V gene: TRBV6-5
clone size: -
J gene: TRBJ1-3
CDR3 length: 14
CDR3 protein: CASKEQGNGNTIYF
CDR3 DNA: TGTGCCAGCAAGGAACAGGGGAACGGAAACACCATATATTTT

D gene: -
V gene: TRBV10-3
clone size: once
J gene: TRBJ2-6
CDR3 length: 16
CDR3 protein: CAISESGSSGANVLTF
CDR3 DNA: TGTGCCATCAGTGAGTCGGGTAGCTCTGGGGCCAACGTCCTGACTTTC

D gene: -
V gene: TRBV29-1
clone size: -
J gene: TRBJ2-6
CDR3 length: 13
CDR3 protein: CSVRGAGANVLTF
CDR3 DNA: TGCAGCGTTAGGGGCGCTGGGGCCAACGTCCTGACTTTC

D gene: -
V gene: TRBV7-2
clone size: -
J gene: TRBJ1-2
CDR3 length: 16
CDR3 protein: CASTLNLGTVNYGYTF
CDR3 DNA: TGTGCCAGCACCTTAAACCTCGGGACGGTCAACTATGGCTACACCTTC

D gene: -
V gene: TRBV5-6
clone size: once
J gene: TRBJ2-2
CDR3 length: 17
CDR3 protein: CASSLAISASNTGELFF
CDR3 DNA: TGTGCCAGCAGCTTGGCCATTAGCGCCTCGAACACCGGGGAGCTGTTTTTT

D gene: -
V gene: TRBV27
clone size: -
J gene: TRBJ1-1
CDR3 length: 14
CDR3 protein: CASSSPLGKSEAFF
CDR3 DNA: TGTGCCAGCAGTTCCCCCCTAGGGAAGTCTGAAGCTTTCTTT

D gene: TRBD1
V gene: TRBV30
clone size: -
J gene: TRBJ1-1
CDR3 length: 15
CDR3 protein: CAWSVGTGMNTEAFF
CDR3 DNA: TGTGCCTGGAGTGTAGGGACAGGGATGAACACTGAAGCTTTCTTT

D gene: TRBD1
V gene: TRBV5-1
clone size: -
J gene: TRBJ2-4
CDR3 length: 14
CDR3 protein: CASSTDRGDGPQYF
CDR3 DNA: TGCGCCAGCAGCACCGACAGGGGCGATGGTCCTCAGTACTTC

D gene: -
V gene: TRBV4-1
clone size: -
J gene: TRBJ2-1
CDR3 length: 12
CDR3 protein: CASSRDYNEQFF
CDR3 DNA: TGCGCCAGCAGCCGGGACTACAATGAGCAGTTCTTC

D gene: -
V gene: TRBV10-3
clone size: -
J gene: TRBJ2-7
CDR3 length: 12
CDR3 protein: CAISPHGDEQYF
CDR3 DNA: TGTGCCATCAGTCCCCATGGGGACGAGCAGTACTTC

D gene: -
V gene: TRBV19
clone size: -
J gene: TRBJ2-7
CDR3 length: 11
CDR3 protein: CASRSADEQYF
CDR3 DNA: TGTGCCAGTAGATCAGCAGACGAGCAGTACTTC

D gene: -
V gene: TRBV5-6
clone size: -
J gene: TRBJ1-1
CDR3 length: 13
CDR3 protein: CASSLLQNTEAFF
CDR3 DNA: TGTGCCAGCAGCTTGCTACAGAACACTGAAGCTTTCTTT

D gene: -
V gene: TRBV5-1
clone size: -
J gene: TRBJ2-3
CDR3 length: 13
CDR3 protein: CASSLAGTDTQYF
CDR3 DNA: TGCGCCAGCAGCTTGGCCGGTACAGATACGCAGTATTTT

D gene: -
V gene: TRBV10-3
clone size: -
J gene: TRBJ2-7
CDR3 length: 16
CDR3 protein: CAISESLGGARYEQYF
CDR3 DNA: TGTGCCATCAGTGAGTCGCTGGGCGGGGCCCGCTACGAGCAGTACTTC

D gene: -
V gene: TRBV28
clone size: -
J gene: TRBJ1-4
CDR3 length: 16
CDR3 protein: CASSRPGSPTNEKLFF
CDR3 DNA: TGTGCCAGCAGTCGACCAGGGTCCCCAACTAATGAAAAACTGTTTTTT

D gene: -
V gene: TRBV5-1
clone size: -
J gene: TRBJ1-4
CDR3 length: 14
CDR3 protein: CASSLRGANEKLFF
CDR3 DNA: TGCGCCAGCAGCTTGCGGGGGGCTAATGAAAAACTGTTTTTT

D gene: TRBD2
V gene: TRBV9
clone size: -
J gene: TRBJ2-7
CDR3 length: 14
CDR3 protein: CASSVGREGNEQYF
CDR3 DNA: TGTGCCAGCAGCGTAGGAAGGGAGGGGAACGAGCAGTACTTC

D gene: TRBD2
V gene: TRBV5-1
clone size: -
J gene: TRBJ2-2
CDR3 length: 16
CDR3 protein: CASSYGLAGIAGELFF
CDR3 DNA: TGCGCCAGCAGCTACGGACTAGCGGGGATCGCCGGGGAGCTGTTTTTT

D gene: TRBD2
V gene: TRBV5-1
clone size: -
J gene: TRBJ2-1
CDR3 length: 15
CDR3 protein: CASSSGLAGANEQFF
CDR3 DNA: TGCGCCAGCAGCTCTGGACTAGCGGGAGCAAATGAGCAGTTCTTC

D gene: -
V gene: TRBV28
clone size: -
J gene: TRBJ1-1
CDR3 length: 12
CDR3 protein: CATIRVDTEAFF
CDR3 DNA: TGTGCCACCATCAGGGTGGACACTGAAGCTTTCTTT